The 11 T cell receptor beta chains presented below share a single source sample, sequenced in a study of blood T cell repertoires in COVID-19. The assay was immunoSEQ multiplex PCR, and TCRdb's table has in-frame clones only and misses some. The sample comprises roughly 120,000 clones, roughly 90% of which are singletons, and 3.8% rests with the top ten. Sequencing was performed on peripheral blood. The receptors shown here come from a woman between 55 and 75 years old with COVID-19, enrolled during active disease.

The chain has TRBV6-4 and TRBJ2-2; 9 bases match TRBD2. Germline V gene data show CDR1 as MRHNA and CDR2 as SNTAGT. V shed 6 bases and J 1 base; nucleotides not matched to a gene: 0. The CDR3 sequence is 14 residues long. CDR3 sequence: CASRAGGNTGELFF. The CDR3 DNA follows: TGTGCCAGCAGAGCGGGGGGGAACACCGGGGAGCTGTTTTTT.

This chain uses TRBV4-3 with TRBJ2-1, with 7 bases that match TRBD1. V shed 3 bases and J 7 bases; nucleotides not matched to a gene: 3. CDR1 is LGHNA, CDR2 YSLEER, per germline. This CDR3 contains 13 residues. CDR3: CASSHQTGNEQFF. Here the CDR3 DNA reads TGCGCCAGCAGCCACCAGACAGGGAATGAGCAGTTCTTC.

V and J are TRBV27 and TRBJ1-3, with D perhaps matching TRBD1 (5 bases). The germline V gene has CDR1 MNHEY and CDR2 SMNVEV (reference sequence). The germline V and J ends were trimmed by 2 bases and 0 bases, with 14 bases remaining between them. CDR3 length: 17 amino acids. The CDR3 DNA follows: TGTGCCAGCAGTTTAATAGGGGCCAGTTCCTCTGGAAACACCATATATTTT. Translated, it gives CASSLIGASSSGNTIYF.

J is TRBJ2-2 and V is TRBV5-4, with D possibly being TRBD1 (6 bases). There are 16 residues in the CDR3. The V end lost 2 bases, the J end lost 5 bases, and 16 bases lay between the germline ends. Germline V gene sequence: CDR1 SGHNT, CDR2 YYREEE (reference sequence). CDR3 protein: CASSFPGQGSTGELFF. CDR3 DNA sequence: TGTGCCAGCAGCTTCCCCGGGCAGGGGAGTACCGGGGAGCTGTTTTTT.

J is TRBJ2-1 and V is TRBV7-2, with a weak D call TRBD2 (6 bases). V shed 4 bases and J shed 8 bases, with 9 bases lying between them. The CDR3 spans 12 residues. Germline V gene sequence: CDR1 SGHTA, CDR2 FQGNSA. In DNA, the CDR3 is TGTGCCAGCAGCTCTGGGGGGTATGAGCAGTTCTTC. Translating it yields CASSSGGYEQFF.

V usage is TRBV7-9 and J usage is TRBJ1-6; the match to TRBD1 covers 8 bases. Germline CDR1 and CDR2: SEHNR and FQNEAQ (reference sequence). The CDR3 totals 15 residues. After removal of 5 bases from V and 6 bases from J, the junction contained 6 bases not matched to a gene. The CDR3, as DNA: TGTGCCAGCAGCCATCGGACAGGGATTAATTCACCCCTCCACTTT. Protein: CASSHRTGINSPLHF.

The table lists this clone with a count of one. An end of the junction differs from the germline gene, which may be a read error. This chain links TRBV30 with TRBJ1-2, with unresolved D. Germline assignment: CDR1 GTSNPN and CDR2 SVGIG (reference sequence). The CDR3 contains 12 residues. CDR3 protein: CAWGVRRGGYTF. The CDR3 region has the DNA TGTGCCTGGGGTGTGAGAAGAGGTGGCTACACCTTC.

V and J are TRBV9 and TRBJ2-5; 11 bases are a match to TRBD2. V lost 4 bases and J lost 4; bases outside the gene matches: 12. This CDR3 has 17 amino acids. Germline V CDR1 and CDR2: SGDLS, YYNGEE. CDR3 sequence (DNA): TGTGCCAGCAGCCCCCAAGGTGGCGGGACTAGCGGAGAGACCCAGTACTTC. Protein product: CASSPQGGGTSGETQYF.

V is TRBV11-3 and J is TRBJ2-2; D remains unclear. This CDR3 contains 12 residues. Germline loops: CDR1 SGHNT, CDR2 YENEEA. Deletions cut 5 bases from V and 3 bases from J, with 4 bases between. CDR3 protein: CASSPDTGELFF. The CDR3 DNA reads TGTGCCAGCAGCCCAGACACCGGGGAGCTGTTTTTT.

The chain employs TRBV6-2 or TRBV6-3 and TRBJ2-4, with D perhaps matching TRBD2 (6 bases). The CDR3 is 14 residues long. The germline V gene encodes CDR1 MNHEY and CDR2 SVGEGT. The V end lost 5 bases, the J end lost 9 bases, and 17 bases lay between the germline ends. The CDR3 DNA reads as TGTGCCAGCAGTCCGTACGGGGCTAGCGCCATTCAGTACTTC. Protein product: CASSPYGASAIQYF.

The V call is TRBV4-3, the J call TRBJ1-1; D call uncertain. The germline CDR1 and CDR2 sequences are LGHNA and YSLEER. The CDR3 is 13 residues long. The ends were cut back, 5 bases at V and 0 bases at J, with 7 bases in the middle. The CDR3 region has the DNA TGCGCCAGCAGCTACGGGATGAACACTGAAGCTTTCTTT. Its protein is CASSYGMNTEAFF.